These 19 T cell receptor beta chains came from one sample sequenced in a study of T cells in Graves' hyperthyroidism and ophthalmopathy. There were TCR beta CDR3 regions amplified from RNA transcripts. An initial round of RT-PCR targeting the TCR CDR3 relied on the HTBI primer set. Via MiXCR, TCRdb re-called the multiplex PCR reads, giving one row per CDR3 protein. The sample shows 300,000 to 350,000 distinct CDR3 sequences, roughly 14% of them seen only once. The specimen sequenced was blood. All receptors derive from a woman in her twenties or thirties with Graves' hyperthyroidism.

In this sample, this clonotype turned up many times. The chain links TRBV29-1 to TRBJ1-2; possible D gene TRBD1, 6 bases. V was shortened by 3 bases and J by 8 bases, with 10 bases between the two germline ends. The CDR3 runs to 11 residues. Germline CDR1 SQVTM, CDR2 ANQGSEA. This chain's CDR3 is CSVEDRRGYTF. The CDR3 DNA sequence: TGCAGCGTTGAGGACAGAAGGGGCTACACCTTC.

This clonotype was seen repeatedly, ten times or more. The gene calls are TRBV9 and TRBJ1-4; D gene ambiguous. CDR3 size: 14 residues. From germline, CDR1 is SGDLS and CDR2 YYNGEE. The ends were cut back, 3 bases at V and 4 bases at J, with 10 bases in the middle. CDR3 loop: CASSAPGDNEKLFF. The CDR3 nucleotides are TGTGCCAGCAGCGCCCCCGGGGATAATGAAAAACTGTTTTTT.

CDR3 in DNA: TGTGCCAGCAGCTCCTCCCGGGAGGGGGGGAGTTCTAGGAATGAGCAGTTCTTC. Translation gives CASSSSREGGSSRNEQFF. The gene calls are TRBV9 and TRBJ2-1; TRBD2 agrees at 8 bases. Looked up from germline, CDR1 is SGDLS and CDR2 is YYNGEE. V dropped 4 bases and J dropped 7; count of bases not matched to a gene: 19. The CDR3 is 18 amino acids.

This clonotype was recorded at least ten times. V usage is TRBV2 and J usage is TRBJ2-1; weak D call: TRBD2 (6 bases). The CDR3 spans 16 residues. Germline assignment: CDR1 SNHLY and CDR2 FYNNEI. Trimming shortened V by 1 base and J by 1 base, and 11 bases separated the two germline ends. CDR3: CASSEVGGISYNEQFF. In DNA, the CDR3 is TGTGCCAGCAGTGAAGTGGGCGGGATTTCCTACAATGAGCAGTTCTTC.

This clonotype was detected many times. The chain combines TRBV7-9 with TRBJ2-7, with 12 bases matching TRBD2. Germline assignment: CDR1 SEHNR and CDR2 FQNEAQ (reference sequence). This CDR3 region has 15 residues. V shed 3 bases and J 5 bases; nucleotides not matched to a gene: 5. In DNA form, the CDR3 reads TGTGCCAGCAGCTTCCTAGCGGGAGGGCATCACGAGCAGTACTTC. It translates to CASSFLAGGHHEQYF.

This clonotype was observed a handful of times. The J gene is TRBJ2-3, the V gene TRBV14, with D unclear. V lost 5 bases, J lost 10 bases, and 16 bases lay in between. Germline CDR1 is SGHDN and CDR2 is FVKESK. The CDR3 consists of 13 residues. This CDR3 reads CASSWAPNGAQYF. The DNA for the CDR3 is TGTGCCAGCAGCTGGGCCCCCAACGGAGCGCAGTATTTT.

This clonotype has at least ten counts. The gene calls are TRBV28 and TRBJ2-1; TRBD1 or TRBD2 may be the D gene (5 bases each). With 6 bases removed from V and 0 bases from J, the gap between germline ends came to 12 bases. The CDR3 is made up of 15 amino acids. Germline V gives CDR1 MDHEN, CDR2 SYDVKM. The CDR3 nucleotides read TGTGCCAGCAGCCGTGGGGGAAGCTCCTACAATGAGCAGTTCTTC. Translation gives CASSRGGSSYNEQFF.

This clonotype was picked up many times. This sequence joins TRBV6-7 and TRBJ1-2; D possibly corresponds to TRBD1 (5 bases). TRBV6-7 is flagged as an ORF with uncertain function. The CDR3 covers 15 residues. Trimming cost V 2 bases and J 3 bases, with 13 bases left between them. The DNA of the CDR3 is TGTGCCAGCAGTTACAGACAGCGCGGGGACTATGGCTACACCTTC. It is translated as CASSYRQRGDYGYTF.

This clonotype was seen many times. The genes are TRBV28 and TRBJ2-1; D unclear. This CDR3 has 14 residues. Trimming removed 1 base from V and 2 bases from J, with 6 bases in between. The germline gives CDR1 MDHEN, CDR2 SYDVKM. CDR3 region: CASSLFSTYNEQFF. The CDR3 DNA reads as TGTGCCAGCAGTTTATTCTCCACCTACAATGAGCAGTTCTTC.

The rearrangement joins TRBV29-1 to TRBJ1-5; D might be TRBD1 (5 bases). V lost 4 bases and J 5 bases, leaving 12 bases between the germline ends. The CDR3 covers 13 residues. Germline CDR1 is SQVTM and CDR2 is ANQGSEA. The CDR3 spells CSVGWGNDQPQHF. The DNA for the CDR3 is TGCAGCGTTGGTTGGGGGAACGATCAGCCCCAGCATTTT.

In its sample, this clonotype was seen many times. V is TRBV11-2 and J is TRBJ1-1; a possible D gene is TRBD1 (6 bases). V was clipped by 4 bases and J by 0 bases, with 24 bases between them. This CDR3 has 19 residues. Germline CDR1 is SGHAT and CDR2 is FQNNGV. The CDR3 DNA sequence: TGTGCCAGCAGCTATAATGCGGCGAACAGGGCTTTAATGAACACTGAAGCTTTCTTT. Its protein is CASSYNAANRALMNTEAFF.

This clonotype was seen at least ten times. The chain carries TRBV7-2 and TRBJ1-2, with TRBD1 identical over 7 bases. V dropped 5 bases and J dropped 2; count of bases not matched to a gene: 8. Germline lookup yields CDR1 SGHTA and CDR2 FQGNSA. This CDR3 region has 15 residues. The CDR3 loop reads CASSVRQGNNYGYTF. The CDR3 DNA is TGTGCCAGCAGCGTACGACAGGGTAACAACTATGGCTACACCTTC.

This sequence joins TRBV29-1 and TRBJ1-1; possible D gene TRBD1, 6 bases. Germline-derived CDR1 and CDR2 are SQVTM and ANQGSEA. Trimming removed 8 bases from V and 7 bases from J, with 20 bases in between. This CDR3 comprises 13 residues. CDR3 region: CSFEGGGGNEAFF. The CDR3 nucleotides read TGCAGCTTCGAGGGGGGCGGGGGCAATGAAGCTTTCTTT.

A few counts support this clonotype. The V call is TRBV28, the J call TRBJ2-2, with TRBD2 identical over 11 bases. Germline V CDR1 and CDR2: MDHEN, SYDVKM. The CDR3 spans 17 residues. With 3 bases clipped from V and 5 bases from J, the junction kept 8 bases outside the gene matches. CDR3 sequence (DNA): TGTGCCAGCAGTTTCGGACTAGCGGGTCTCTCAACCGGGGAGCTGTTTTTT. It is translated as CASSFGLAGLSTGELFF.

The DNA for the CDR3 is TGTGCCTGGAGTGTACACTTCGGGGACAGATACGACAATGAGCAGTTCTTC. Translated, it gives CAWSVHFGDRYDNEQFF. J is TRBJ2-1 and V is TRBV30; 7 nucleotides align to TRBD1. The CDR3 sequence is 17 residues long. Germline loops: CDR1 GTSNPN, CDR2 SVGIG (reference sequence). The ends lost 0 bases at V and 5 bases at J; junction bases unmatched: 13.

This clonotype showed up many times. The chain carries TRBV12-3 or TRBV12-4 and TRBJ2-7; 9 bases line up with TRBD1. V gave up 2 bases and J gave up 2 bases; unmatched junction bases: 7. This CDR3 is 16 amino acids long. The CDR3 spells CASSLRVQGAAYEQYF. CDR3 nucleotide sequence: TGTGCCAGCAGTTTAAGGGTACAGGGGGCGGCCTACGAGCAGTACTTC.

This chain uses TRBV6-1 with TRBJ1-2; 10 bases agree with TRBD1. Germline trimming cut 3 bases from V and 8 bases from J; bases unmatched to any gene: 6. From germline, CDR1 is MNHNS and CDR2 SASEGT. CDR3 length: 14 amino acids. DNA for the CDR3: TGTGCCAGCAGTGAGCTGGGACAGGGGCCCGGCTACACCTTC. Translating gives CASSELGQGPGYTF.

This clonotype occurred once. This may stem from a read error, because a much larger clone lies one nucleotide away. The CDR3 here is CASSVPPGQRTEKLFF. CDR3 DNA: TGTGCCAGCAGTGTCCCACCGGGACAGAGAACAGAAAAACTGTTTTTT. This chain uses TRBV27 with TRBJ1-4; 7 bases fit TRBD1. The CDR3 is made up of 16 amino acids. Germline loops: CDR1 MNHEY, CDR2 SMNVEV (reference sequence). V gave up 5 bases and J gave up 8 bases; unmatched junction bases: 14. Drawing the rest from reference TRBV27 and TRBJ1-4, the complete variable domain is EAQVTQNPRYLITVTGKKLTVTCSQNMNHEYMSWYRQDPGLGLRQIYYSMNVEVTDKGDVPEGYKVSRKEKRNFPLILESPSPNQTSLYFCASSVPPGQRTEKLFFGSGTQLSVL.

The rearrangement uses TRBV18 and TRBJ2-2, with D possibly TRBD2 on 5 matching bases. This CDR3 comprises 17 residues. V was cut by 1 base and J by 2 bases, with 14 bases left in between. Germline-derived CDR1 and CDR2 are KGHSH and LQKENI. The CDR3 bases are TGTGCCAGCTCACCACAGGAGGACTTGACTAACACCGGGGAGCTGTTTTTT. It specifies CASSPQEDLTNTGELFF.